This T cell receptor beta chain comes out of a study of blood T cell repertoires in COVID-19. Assay used: immunoSEQ multiplex PCR; TCRdb lists only in-frame clones, some missing. The sample shows a few hundred thousand clones, 90% to 95% of them seen only once. The CDR3 runs to 15 residues. Trimming removed 0 bases from V and 3 bases from J, with 11 bases in between. CDR1 is LGHDT, CDR2 YNNKEL, per germline (reference sequence). The rearrangement joins TRBV3-1 (or the pseudogene TRBV3-2) to TRBJ2-5; D is unresolved. This receptor was obtained from a woman aged 40 to 50 who had been exposed to COVID-19. The sequencing input was PBMCs or T cells enriched from blood (not recorded which). CDR3 in amino acids: CASSQEMRQKETQYF. The CDR3, as DNA: TGTGCCAGCAGCCAAGAGATGAGGCAGAAAGAGACCCAGTACTTC.